One T cell receptor (beta chain) is described in this entry. The data derive from a study of blood T cell repertoires in COVID-19. Original processing methods: Scientists estimated how many nucleated cells there were by amplifying reference gene primers. Assay used: immunoSEQ multiplex PCR; TCRdb lists only in-frame clones, some missing. That table gives V, J and clone size, and the DNA gave D and trimming. The data hold hundreds of thousands of clones, with about 87% observed a single time. The participants were between about 18 and 90 years old and came from about two dozen US areas. Two negative PCRs, clearance, or symptom resolution characterized the recovered Cohort 3 donors. The sequenced sample was PBMCs or T cells enriched from blood (not recorded which). The TCR comes from a woman aged 50 to 65 who had recovered from COVID-19.

The CDR3 DNA reads as TGTGCCAGCAGCGCCGGCTTGGGGCACACTGAAGCTTTCTTT. Amino acid sequence: CASSAGLGHTEAFF. The chain links TRBV7-9 to TRBJ1-1; D may be TRBD1 (5 bases). CDR3 size: 14 residues. V lost 5 bases to trimming and J lost 3 bases, with 13 bases between them. The germline V gene has CDR1 SEHNR and CDR2 FQNEAQ (reference sequence).